This entry lists 20 T cell receptor beta chains sequenced from one sample in a study of cytomegalovirus exposure and HLA in healthy donors. Amplification used 60 Vbeta primers and 13 Jbeta primers. Sequencing was performed with immunoSEQ multiplex PCR; in TCRdb, only in-frame clones are kept and a portion is missing. Seen here are more than 150,000 clones, around 80% observed once, and the top ten hold 1%. The sample comprised PBMCs. The receptors here all came from a woman aged 45 to 65 in good health and CMV-seropositive.

The CDR3 sequence: CASSSPGATAGNTIYF. The CDR3 nucleotides read TGCGCCAGCAGCTCACCAGGGGCGACCGCTGGAAACACCATATATTTT. The chain uses TRBV4-1 and TRBJ1-3; a weak D match, TRBD1 (6 bases). CDR3 length equals 16 residues. Per germline, CDR1 MGHRA and CDR2 YSYEKL. The germline V and J ends were trimmed by 5 bases and 2 bases, with 16 bases remaining between them.

The chain joins TRBV5-4 to TRBJ2-3; tentative D call: TRBD2 (6 bases). Germline loops: CDR1 SGHNT, CDR2 YYREEE (reference sequence). The CDR3 consists of 17 residues. V was clipped by 1 base and J by 2 bases, with 17 bases between them. CDR3 bases: TGTGCCAGCAGCTTGCGGTTTGGCGGAGGGAACACAGATACGCAGTATTTT. Its translation: CASSLRFGGGNTDTQYF.

V gene TRBV28 combines with J gene TRBJ2-3, with 9 bases that match TRBD2. The germline gives CDR1 MDHEN, CDR2 SYDVKM. The junction had 16 bases not matched to a gene; V was cut back by 7 bases and J by 11 bases. This CDR3 region has 15 residues. CDR3 loop: CASTFSGSSVWWQYF. The CDR3 region has the DNA TGTGCCAGCACCTTTAGCGGGAGTAGTGTGTGGTGGCAGTATTTT.

V is TRBV7-8 and J is TRBJ1-4, with 9 positions matching TRBD1. The CDR3 sequence is 18 residues long. V shed 5 bases and J 0 bases; nucleotides not matched to a gene: 10. The germline V gene encodes CDR1 SGHVS and CDR2 FQNEAQ. The CDR3 reads CASSTRTGEPSTNEKLFF. The CDR3, as DNA: TGTGCCAGCAGCACCCGGACAGGGGAACCCTCAACTAATGAAAAACTGTTTTTT.

This chain links TRBV19 with TRBJ2-4; D perhaps matches TRBD1 (6 bases). V lost 7 bases, J lost 7 bases, and 14 bases lay in between. Germline loops: CDR1 LNHDA, CDR2 SQIVND (reference sequence). The CDR3 contains 13 residues. The CDR3 coding sequence is TGTGCCAGTACCAAGGGGGACCGGAACATTCAGTACTTC. It is translated as CASTKGDRNIQYF.

This clone was seen only a few times. The genes are TRBV7-2 and TRBJ2-3; TRBD2 aligns across 9 bases. Germline V gives CDR1 SGHTA, CDR2 FQGNSA. The CDR3 totals 15 residues. V trimming: 4 bases; J trimming: 3 bases; junction bases outside the gene matches: 5. CDR3 sequence: CASSSQRGATDTQYF. DNA of the CDR3: TGTGCCAGCAGCTCCCAGCGGGGGGCAACAGATACGCAGTATTTT. The variable domain in full, completed from reference TRBV7-2 and TRBJ2-3, reads GAGVSQSPSNKVTEKGKDVELRCDPISGHTALYWYRQSLGQGLEFLIYFQGNSAPDKSGLPSDRFSAERTGGSVSTLTIQRTQQEDSAVYLCASSSQRGATDTQYFGPGTRLTVL.

In its sample, this clone was seen a few times. V is TRBV7-2 and J is TRBJ2-1, with TRBD2 matching 7 bases. Germline CDR1 SGHTA, CDR2 FQGNSA. This CDR3 has 15 amino acids. V lost 3 bases, J lost 10 bases, and 12 bases stayed unmatched. CDR3 amino acids: CASSFLAGVGSEQFF. The CDR3 DNA reads TGTGCCAGCAGCTTTCTCGCGGGAGTTGGTTCGGAGCAGTTCTTC.

The CDR3 region is CASSPVGTGYEQYF. CDR3 in DNA: TGTGCCAGCAGTCCCGTGGGGACAGGCTACGAGCAGTACTTC. The gene calls are TRBV28 and TRBJ2-7; 8 positions match TRBD1. The ends lost 5 bases at V and 3 bases at J; junction bases unmatched: 6. The CDR3 has 14 residues. From germline, CDR1 is MDHEN and CDR2 SYDVKM.

This chain links TRBV6-5 with TRBJ1-4; D not resolved. The germline V gene encodes CDR1 MNHEY and CDR2 SVGAGI. V was trimmed by 6 bases and J by 0 bases, leaving 11 bases between them. The CDR3 spans 15 residues. CDR3 residues: CASRRVEATNEKLFF. CDR3 sequence (DNA): TGTGCCAGCAGGAGGGTTGAGGCAACTAATGAAAAACTGTTTTTT.

The chain joins TRBV29-1 to TRBJ2-5; possible D gene TRBD2, 5 bases. Germline V gene lookup returns CDR1 SQVTM and CDR2 ANQGSEA. The CDR3 extends over 14 amino acids. The V gene lost 7 bases and the J gene lost 5 bases, with 20 bases spanning the gap. The CDR3 reads CSGRRAAVGETQYF. The CDR3 DNA reads as TGCAGCGGGAGGCGGGCGGCGGTCGGGGAGACCCAGTACTTC.

This sequence joins TRBV19 and TRBJ2-5, with 8 bases fitting TRBD1. CDR3 length equals 15 residues. Per the germline V gene, CDR1 is LNHDA and CDR2 is SQIVND (reference sequence). Losses at the gene ends were 4 bases for V and 2 bases for J; bases not matched to a gene: 6. CDR3 amino acids: CASSKQGGAQETQYF. The DNA for the CDR3 is TGTGCCAGTAGTAAACAGGGGGGAGCACAAGAGACCCAGTACTTC.

V and J are TRBV2 and TRBJ2-7; TRBD2 aligns across 7 bases. V lost 8 bases to trimming and J lost 7 bases; unmatched junction nucleotides: 8. The length of the CDR3 is 12 residues. Germline assignment: CDR1 SNHLY and CDR2 FYNNEI. The CDR3 region is CASGPDGGEQYF. CDR3 coding DNA: TGTGCCAGCGGACCGGACGGGGGGGAGCAGTACTTC.

The genes are TRBV28 and TRBJ1-2; 11 nucleotides match TRBD1. V shed 7 bases and J 6 bases; nucleotides not matched to a gene: 10. Germline CDR1 MDHEN, CDR2 SYDVKM. This CDR3 has 15 residues. The CDR3 coding sequence is TGTGCCAGCATTGGGACGGACAGGGGGCGGAATGGCTACACCTTC. Its translation: CASIGTDRGRNGYTF.

This clone turned up a few times. V and J are TRBV4-2 and TRBJ2-3, with TRBD2 as a possible D gene (5 bases). CDR1 LGHNA and CDR2 YNFKEQ come from the germline V gene. CDR3 length equals 17 residues. Trimming pared 0 bases from V and 0 bases from J, leaving 13 bases between. CDR3 amino acids: CASSQDGGGPSTDTQYF. As DNA, the CDR3 is TGTGCCAGCAGCCAAGATGGAGGCGGGCCTAGCACAGATACGCAGTATTTT.

This clone was seen more than once but under ten times. V usage is TRBV9 and J usage is TRBJ2-7; 9 bases agree with TRBD1. CDR1 SGDLS and CDR2 YYNGEE come from the germline V gene. V was pared by 7 bases and J by 6 bases, with 8 bases of the junction left unmatched. The CDR3 is 13 residues long. The CDR3 region is CASAGQGTLEQYF. Written as DNA, the CDR3 is TGTGCCAGCGCGGGACAGGGTACCCTCGAGCAGTACTTC.

The chain recombines TRBV4-3 with TRBJ1-1; D might be TRBD1 (6 bases). The CDR3 loop spans 14 amino acids. V was cut by 1 base and J by 5 bases, with 11 bases left in between. Germline V CDR1 and CDR2: LGHNA, YSLEER. CDR3 in amino acids: CASSQGGGETEAFF. CDR3 DNA sequence: TGCGCCAGCAGCCAAGGAGGGGGGGAAACTGAAGCTTTCTTT.

The chain recombines TRBV9 with TRBJ1-1; D unclear. The CDR3 consists of 13 residues. Trimming removed 4 bases at V and 8 bases at J, with 15 bases between. Per the germline V gene, CDR1 is SGDLS and CDR2 is YYNGEE. CDR3 sequence reads: CASSTRGRGEAFF. In DNA, the CDR3 is TGTGCCAGCAGCACCCGGGGTCGGGGAGAAGCTTTCTTT. The entire variable domain, with the rest obtained from reference TRBV9 and TRBJ1-1, is as follows: DSGVTQTPKHLITATGQRVTLRCSPRSGDLSVYWYQQSLDQGLQFLIQYYNGEERAKGNILERFSAQQFPDLHSELNLSSLELGDSALYFCASSTRGRGEAFFGQGTRLTVV.

The chain employs TRBV28 and TRBJ2-5; maybe TRBD2 (5 bases). This CDR3 is built from 14 residues. V lost 5 bases, J lost 5 bases, and 15 bases lay in between. Germline V gene lookup returns CDR1 MDHEN and CDR2 SYDVKM. CDR3 sequence: CASSRSSIAETQYF. CDR3 nucleotides: TGTGCCAGCAGTCGCTCTAGCATTGCGGAGACCCAGTACTTC. Full variable domain (outside the CDR3, taken from reference TRBV28 and TRBJ2-5): DVKVTQSSRYLVKRTGEKVFLECVQDMDHENMFWYRQDPGLGLRLIYFSYDVKMKEKGDIPEGYSVSREKKERFSLILESASTNQTSMYLCASSRSSIAETQYFGPGTRLLVL.

The chain is built from TRBV11-2 and TRBJ2-2; TRBD2 matches 13 bases. Per the germline V gene, CDR1 is SGHAT and CDR2 is FQNNGV. Germline trimming cut 5 bases from V and 7 bases from J; bases unmatched to any gene: 16. The length of the CDR3 is 19 residues. The CDR3 DNA sequence: TGTGCCAGCAGCCCCCGGACTAGCGGGGGCCTCGGAGGCGGCGGGGAGCTGTTTTTT. Translation: CASSPRTSGGLGGGGELFF.

V is TRBV4-2 and J is TRBJ1-4; D is unresolved. Germline V gives CDR1 LGHNA, CDR2 YNFKEQ. V was clipped by 5 bases and J by 0 bases, with 10 bases between them. The CDR3 loop spans 15 amino acids. Here the CDR3 DNA reads TGTGCCAGCAGCGTCCAGGATGCAACTAATGAAAAACTGTTTTTT. Encoded protein: CASSVQDATNEKLFF.